One sample yielded the 25 T cell receptor beta chains listed below, sequenced in a study of a mutant IDH1 vaccine in newly diagnosed glioma (dated by TCRdb to the early 2020s). This specimen's time point label, interpreted: week 35, safety follow-up. Each vaccine dose, consisting of 300 ug of a 20-mer mutant IDH1 peptide in Montanide, was administered subcutaneously with topical imiquimod. The library relied on the immunoSEQ multiplex PCR assay. TCRdb limited this immuneACCESS table to in-frame rearrangements with V and J called. A share of clones is missing; checked studies link under half to unresolved V genes, and the rest is unexplained. The sample has about 46,000 clones on record, 92% of them singletons. The top ten clones comprise about 2.4% of the sample. Their target antigens are unknown. This sample comprised PBMCs, obtained from a glioma patient whose treatment included an IDH1 peptide vaccine. All receptors derive from a man between 45 and 60 years old with glioma.

About this clone: Other nucleotide sequences from this sample produce the same CDR3. The CDR3, as DNA: TGTGCCAGCAGTCTGGGACAGGTCAATCAGCCCCAGCATTTT. Its protein product is CASSLGQVNQPQHF. The J gene is TRBJ1-5, the V gene TRBV27; 8 bases are a match to TRBD1. V lost 5 bases to trimming and J lost 3 bases; unmatched junction nucleotides: 3. The germline V gene has CDR1 MNHEY and CDR2 SMNVEV (reference sequence). The CDR3 runs to 14 residues.

The rearrangement uses TRBV2 and TRBJ1-2, with 7 bases fitting TRBD1. After removal of 3 bases from V and 7 bases from J, the junction contained 5 bases not matched to a gene. CDR1 and CDR2 from the germline V gene are SNHLY and FYNNEI. This CDR3 is built from 13 residues. The CDR3 DNA reads TGTGCCAGCAGTGACGACAGGGAGGCTGGCTACACCTTC. Its translation: CASSDDREAGYTF.

The chain has TRBV19 and TRBJ1-2, with 8 bases lining up with TRBD1. Trimming took 2 bases from V and 7 from J; bases not matched to a gene: 6. The CDR3 is made up of 14 amino acids. Germline values: CDR1 LNHDA, CDR2 SQIVND (reference sequence). The CDR3 here is CASSITAGGGGYTF. CDR3 bases: TGTGCCAGTAGTATAACGGCAGGGGGCGGTGGCTACACCTTC.

This clone appeared a few times. CDR3 DNA: TGTGCCAGCAGCGTAACAGGTACCGGGGAGCTGTTTTTT. This sequence encodes CASSVTGTGELFF. The chain carries TRBV9 and TRBJ2-2, with D perhaps matching TRBD1 (5 bases). The V end lost 1 base, the J end lost 5 bases, and 6 bases lay between the germline ends. This CDR3 is 13 amino acids long. Germline loops: CDR1 SGDLS, CDR2 YYNGEE.

In its sample, this clone was seen once. The chain recombines TRBV5-1 with TRBJ2-7; D is perhaps TRBD1 or TRBD2 (5 bases each). Germline V CDR1 and CDR2: SGHRS, YFSETQ. The CDR3 length is 15 residues. V was clipped by 1 base and J by 0 bases, with 11 bases between them. The CDR3 protein is CASSLLGTSSYEQYF. In DNA, the CDR3 is TGCGCCAGCAGCTTGTTAGGGACGAGCTCCTACGAGCAGTACTTC.

The rearrangement joins TRBV7-3 to TRBJ1-2, with D maybe TRBD1 (5 bases). Germline values: CDR1 SGHTA, CDR2 FQGTGA. Trimming left V 1 base short and J 6 bases short, with 12 bases between. The CDR3 contains 14 residues. This CDR3 is CASSLKAAGHGYTF. The DNA for the CDR3 is TGTGCCAGCAGCTTAAAAGCGGCAGGGCATGGCTACACCTTC.

This clone has only one observation. The genes are TRBV7-9 and TRBJ2-5, with D unresolved. Germline CDR1 is SEHNR and CDR2 is FQNEAQ (reference sequence). V was shortened by 4 bases and J by 3 bases, with 3 bases between the two germline ends. The CDR3 sequence is 11 residues long. CDR3 region: CASSYKETQYF. For the CDR3, the DNA is TGTGCCAGCAGCTATAAAGAGACCCAGTACTTC.

CDR3 DNA sequence: TGTGCCAGCAGCTTAACGTTTGCCCAGCAGACACTCCAAGAGACCCAGTACTTC. This gives the protein CASSLTFAQQTLQETQYF. The V call is TRBV7-3, the J call TRBJ2-5; D ambiguous. In germline, CDR1 is SGHTA, CDR2 FQGTGA. The germline V and J ends were trimmed by 0 bases and 1 base, with 18 bases remaining between them. The CDR3 has 18 residues.

The chain links TRBV11-2 to TRBJ1-4, with unresolved D. Trimming left V 5 bases short and J 8 bases short, with 15 bases between. This CDR3 is 14 amino acids long. Germline V gene lookup returns CDR1 SGHAT and CDR2 FQNNGV. CDR3 nucleotide sequence: TGTGCCAGCAGCCAATGGACGGATAGGGAAAAACTGTTTTTT. It encodes CASSQWTDREKLFF.

This chain uses TRBV7-9 with TRBJ1-1; tentative D call: TRBD1 (6 bases). Germline loops: CDR1 SEHNR, CDR2 FQNEAQ (reference sequence). V lost 1 base to trimming and J lost 6 bases, with 15 bases between them. CDR3 length: 15 amino acids. The CDR3 is CASSLEWVGQSEAFF. The CDR3 DNA reads as TGTGCCAGCAGCTTAGAGTGGGTTGGACAGTCTGAAGCTTTCTTT.

The chain combines TRBV12-5 with TRBJ1-2; no reliable D call. In germline, CDR1 is LGHNT, CDR2 FRNRAP. V was clipped by 0 bases and J by 1 base, with 18 bases between them. The CDR3 is 18 amino acids. The CDR3 spells CASGLVMRGLTINYGYTF. The CDR3, as DNA: TGTGCTAGTGGTTTGGTAATGAGAGGCCTGACAATTAACTATGGCTACACCTTC.

The gene calls are TRBV30 and TRBJ2-7, with 10 nucleotides matching TRBD1. Germline V lookup: CDR1 GTSNPN, CDR2 SVGIG (reference sequence). The CDR3 extends over 14 amino acids. Germline trimming cut 1 base from V and 6 bases from J; bases unmatched to any gene: 6. The CDR3 nucleotides are TGTGCCTGGAGTGCCGGGACAGGGGCTCCCGAGCAGTACTTC. Amino acid sequence: CAWSAGTGAPEQYF.

This rearrangement joins TRBV19 to TRBJ1-2; a possible D gene is TRBD1 (5 bases). Looked up from germline, CDR1 is LNHDA and CDR2 is SQIVND (reference sequence). The CDR3 loop spans 13 amino acids. Between the trimmed V and J ends, which lost 3 bases and 2 bases, there was a span of 7 bases. The CDR3, as DNA: TGTGCCAGTAGTATCCGGACAAACTATGGCTACACCTTC. It specifies CASSIRTNYGYTF.

The sample holds one count of this clone. V and J are TRBV6-1 and TRBJ2-7; D not certain. Per the germline V gene, CDR1 is MNHNS and CDR2 is SASEGT. Trimming removed 10 bases from V and 0 bases from J, with 19 bases in between. The CDR3 runs 15 residues. The CDR3 bases are TGTGCCACTCGACGAAGGACGGTAAGCTCCTACGAGCAGTACTTC. Protein: CATRRRTVSSYEQYF.

The V and J genes are TRBV6-6 and TRBJ2-2, with TRBD1 matching over 8 bases. The CDR3 is 14 amino acids. The J segment lost 2 bases and the V segment lost 10 bases, leaving 6 bases of the junction unmatched. Germline V lookup: CDR1 MNHNY, CDR2 SVGAGI (reference sequence). Here the CDR3 DNA reads TGTGCCACCAGGACAGGGTCCAACACCGGGGAGCTGTTTTTT. Protein sequence: CATRTGSNTGELFF.

The V call is TRBV18, the J call TRBJ1-1; no firm D call. Germline CDR1 is KGHSH and CDR2 is LQKENI. The CDR3 spans 14 residues. V lost 2 bases and J lost 4, with 11 bases in between. CDR3 nucleotide sequence: TGTGCCAGCTCACCAATGGAGGCCGGCACTGAAGCTTTCTTT. Translation: CASSPMEAGTEAFF.

This chain joins TRBV6-1 and TRBJ1-5; D gene unclear. CDR1 and CDR2 (germline): MNHNS, SASEGT. V was pared by 8 bases and J by 0 bases, with 5 bases between. The CDR3 is 12 amino acids. CDR3 sequence reads: CASHYSNQPQHF. DNA of the CDR3: TGTGCCAGCCACTATAGCAATCAGCCCCAGCATTTT.

CDR3 in DNA: TGTGCCAGCAGTTACCTTTCGGCTACCTCCTACAATGAGCAGTTCTTC. Translated, it gives CASSYLSATSYNEQFF. The chain links TRBV6-5 to TRBJ2-1; D ambiguous. Trimming shortened V by 2 bases and J by 0 bases, and 11 bases separated the two germline ends. The CDR3 runs 16 residues. From germline, CDR1 is MNHEY and CDR2 SVGAGI.

The rearrangement links TRBV11-2 to TRBJ1-4; no clear D. Looked up from germline, CDR1 is SGHAT and CDR2 is FQNNGV. The CDR3 is made up of 14 amino acids. V lost 0 bases to trimming and J lost 8 bases, with 10 bases between them. Written as DNA, the CDR3 is TGTGCCAGCAGCTTAGAGGGCGCGAGAGAAAAACTGTTTTTT. It translates to CASSLEGAREKLFF.

The chain employs TRBV19 and TRBJ2-5; 7 bases align to TRBD2. This CDR3 is built from 16 residues. V trimming: 4 bases; J trimming: 5 bases; junction bases outside the gene matches: 13. In germline, CDR1 is LNHDA, CDR2 SQIVND (reference sequence). The CDR3, as DNA: TGTGCCAGTAGTACCCTTGCGGGGGAAATCACGGAGACCCAGTACTTC. Its translation: CASSTLAGEITETQYF.

CDR3 coding DNA: TGTGCCAGCAGTGAAGGAATGTATGGCTACACCTTC. This gives the protein CASSEGMYGYTF. The V gene is TRBV6-1, the J gene TRBJ1-2; D is unclear. V was clipped by 1 base and J by 5 bases, with 5 bases between them. The CDR3 contains 12 residues. CDR1 and CDR2 from the germline V gene are MNHNS and SASEGT.

The rearrangement links TRBV28 to TRBJ1-2, with D possibly TRBD1 on 6 matching bases. Trimming took 11 bases from V and 8 from J, leaving 24 bases between them. The CDR3 is 14 amino acids. Germline V lookup: CDR1 MDHEN, CDR2 SYDVKM. CDR3 loop: CASSSSPGASGYTF. The CDR3 bases are TGTGCCTCCTCCTCGTCCCCGGGGGCTTCGGGCTACACCTTC.

This chain uses TRBV19 with TRBJ2-3; 14 bases map to TRBD2. This CDR3 is 18 amino acids long. V shed 5 bases and J 1 base; nucleotides not matched to a gene: 8. CDR1 is LNHDA and CDR2 is SQIVND in the germline V gene (reference sequence). The CDR3 DNA sequence: TGTGCCAGTAGTGACGCGACTAGCGGGGGGGCTGGCACAGATACGCAGTATTTT. It encodes CASSDATSGGAGTDTQYF.

The CDR3 bases are TGTGCCAGCTCACCACGTTCAGGAGATACGCAGTATTTT. This encodes CASSPRSGDTQYF. The rearrangement uses TRBV18 and TRBJ2-3; no firm D call. V was pared by 1 base and J by 5 bases, with 7 bases between. In germline, CDR1 is KGHSH, CDR2 LQKENI. This CDR3 comprises 13 residues.

V is TRBV6-6 and J is TRBJ1-2; 9 positions match TRBD1. Germline trimming cut 4 bases from V and 4 bases from J; bases unmatched to any gene: 10. The germline V gene has CDR1 MNHNY and CDR2 SVGAGI (reference sequence). The CDR3 length is 16 residues. The CDR3: CASSSSGLTGGYGYTF. The CDR3 DNA sequence: TGTGCCAGCAGTTCGTCCGGCCTGACAGGGGGCTATGGCTACACCTTC.